These 26 T cell receptor beta chains originate from one sample sequenced in a study of T cells in Graves' hyperthyroidism and ophthalmopathy. Researchers amplified the TCR beta CDR3 regions from RNA transcripts. First-round RT-PCR with HTBI primers amplified the TCR CDR3 region. TCRdb processed the multiplex PCR reads anew with MiXCR; each CDR3 protein has one entry. The table lists 600,000 to 800,000 distinct CDR3 sequences, under 45% of them singletons, with around 32% in the top ten. Sequenced input: blood. All receptors come from a woman aged 35 to 49 with Graves' hyperthyroidism.

The rearrangement joins TRBV5-1 to TRBJ1-5, with unresolved D. Trimming removed 5 bases at V and 9 bases at J, with 15 bases between. This CDR3 region has 13 residues. CDR1 SGHRS and CDR2 YFSETQ come from the germline V gene. The CDR3 nucleotides read TGCGCCAGCAGAGGAGCCTCCGGTGGGCCCCAGCATTTT. Translating it yields CASRGASGGPQHF.

The chain has TRBV28 and TRBJ1-1, with a weak D call TRBD1 (5 bases). CDR3 size: 14 residues. The germline CDR1 and CDR2 sequences are MDHEN and SYDVKM. Trimming removed 6 bases at V and 5 bases at J, with 16 bases between. This chain's CDR3 is CASSPSGWGTEAFF. The DNA for the CDR3 is TGTGCCAGCAGCCCCAGTGGCTGGGGGACTGAAGCTTTCTTT.

The chain combines TRBV7-2 with TRBJ1-2; TRBD1 agrees at 10 bases. Germline V gene lookup returns CDR1 SGHTA and CDR2 FQGNSA. The CDR3 has 15 residues. The J segment lost 6 bases and the V segment lost 3 bases, leaving 7 bases of the junction unmatched. The DNA of the CDR3 is TGTGCCAGCAGCTTGAGAGGACAGGGGGTAGATGGCTACACCTTC. Amino acids: CASSLRGQGVDGYTF.

The rearrangement uses TRBV10-1 and TRBJ1-5; the match to TRBD1 covers 7 bases. The CDR3 is 13 amino acids. CDR1 and CDR2 from the germline V gene are WNHNN and SYGVQD (reference sequence). Unmatched junction bases numbered 6, after V lost 4 bases and J lost 9 bases. CDR3 amino acids: CASSGQGSRPQHF. As DNA, the CDR3 is TGCGCCAGCAGTGGACAGGGCAGCAGGCCCCAGCATTTT.

The table lists this clonotype with many counts. The chain carries TRBV15 and TRBJ1-1; D is perhaps TRBD1 (5 bases). Germline V gene lookup returns CDR1 LNHNV and CDR2 YYDKDF (reference sequence). V lost 5 bases, J lost 5 bases, and 12 bases lay in between. The CDR3 runs to 13 residues. The CDR3 nucleotides are TGTGCCACCAGCGGACAACGGAGTACTGAAGCTTTCTTT. This codes for CATSGQRSTEAFF.

This sequence joins TRBV4-3 and TRBJ2-5; TRBD2 agrees at 8 bases. Germline V CDR1 and CDR2: LGHNA, YSLEER. The CDR3 length is 16 residues. V was pared by 4 bases and J by 2 bases, with 9 bases of the junction left unmatched. This chain's CDR3 is CASSPVAGSAQETQYF. The CDR3 bases are TGCGCCAGCAGCCCAGTAGCGGGGTCCGCTCAAGAGACCCAGTACTTC.

This clonotype was detected once. The chain couples TRBV6-6 to TRBJ2-3, with 9 bases identical to TRBD1. The CDR3 is 16 residues long. CDR1 MNHNY and CDR2 SVGAGI come from the germline V gene (reference sequence). Trimming at V came to 0 bases and at J to 7 bases, leaving 8 bases not matched to a gene. The CDR3 nucleotides read TGTGCCAGCAGTTACTCCCTAAGGACAGGGGCGAATACGCAGTATTTT. Its translation: CASSYSLRTGANTQYF.

Points on this clonotype: A much larger clone differs by one base, so this may be a read error. The rearrangement uses TRBV7-8 and TRBJ2-7, with a weak D call TRBD2 (6 bases). Germline-derived CDR1 and CDR2 are SGHVS and FQNEAQ. This CDR3 spans 15 amino acids. V gave up 2 bases and J gave up 3 bases, with 14 bases separating them. The CDR3 nucleotides are TGTGCCAGCAGCTTACTAGCGAGACAATTCTACGAGCAGTACTTC. Translated, it gives CASSLLARQFYEQYF.

In the case of this clonotype: A much larger clone sits a single nucleotide away, making a read error possible. V gene TRBV20-1 combines with J gene TRBJ1-6, with D unresolved. Trimming removed 4 bases at V and 10 bases at J, with 14 bases between. Germline loops: CDR1 DFQATT, CDR2 SNEGSKA (reference sequence). The CDR3 is 13 amino acids. CDR3: CSAKAGSTSPLHF. As DNA, the CDR3 is TGCAGTGCTAAGGCAGGCAGTACCTCACCCCTCCACTTT.

This clonotype has a single count. Possible read error: a much larger clone is one base away. The chain carries TRBV2 and TRBJ2-5, with TRBD2 matching 7 bases. This CDR3 contains 13 residues. Germline values: CDR1 SNHLY, CDR2 FYNNEI. The CDR3 DNA follows: TGTGCCTGCAGTGGGGAGGGGCAAGAGACCCAGTACTTC. Translated, it gives CACSGEGQETQYF. The complete variable domain, with remaining parts taken from reference TRBV2 and TRBJ2-5, reads EPEVTQTPSHQVTQMGQEVILRCVPISNHLYFYWYRQILGQKVEFLVSFYNNEISEKSEIFDDQFSVERPDGSNFTLKIRSTKLEDSAMYFCACSGEGQETQYFGPGTRLLVL.

This chain uses TRBV29-1 with TRBJ1-1; TRBD1 agrees at 9 bases. CDR3 length equals 14 residues. The germline gives CDR1 SQVTM, CDR2 ANQGSEA. J was trimmed by 0 bases and V by 6 bases; bases with no gene match: 5. CDR3 amino acids: CSVGTGPLNTEAFF. The DNA for the CDR3 is TGCAGCGTCGGGACAGGGCCTTTGAACACTGAAGCTTTCTTT.

The chain couples TRBV10-3 to TRBJ1-3; the D gene is possibly TRBD1 (6 bases). The V gene lost 7 bases and the J gene lost 2 bases, with 18 bases spanning the gap. The CDR3 loop spans 16 amino acids. Germline assignment: CDR1 ENHRY and CDR2 SYGVKD. The CDR3 coding sequence is TGTGCCATCAATAGGGGGGGCGGAGACACTGGAAACACCATATATTTT. It encodes CAINRGGGDTGNTIYF.

The table lists this clonotype with many counts. The chain employs TRBV7-2 and TRBJ1-3; D uncertain. The ends were cut back, 1 base at V and 4 bases at J, with 8 bases in the middle. The CDR3 is 14 residues long. Germline V gene sequence: CDR1 SGHTA, CDR2 FQGNSA. Written as DNA, the CDR3 is TGTGCCAGCAGCTTAGTTTCAGTCGGAAACACCATATATTTT. Residues: CASSLVSVGNTIYF.

Of note for this clonotype: It may be a read error: a sequence one base away is much more abundant. This rearrangement joins TRBV7-3 to TRBJ1-5, with 8 positions matching TRBD1. CDR1 is SGHTA and CDR2 is FQGTGA in the germline V gene. This CDR3 contains 17 residues. CDR3 loop: CASSTDEDRVLNQAQHF. The CDR3 region has the DNA TGTGCCAGTAGTACCGATGAGGACAGGGTTCTCAATCAGGCCCAGCATTTT.

The chain links TRBV10-3 to TRBJ2-7; 11 bases line up with TRBD2. V was clipped by 10 bases and J by 3 bases; unmatched bases: 20. The CDR3 is made up of 18 amino acids. Germline V gene data show CDR1 as ENHRY and CDR2 as SYGVKD. In DNA form, the CDR3 reads TGTGCCAGCGCTTCGGATTCGGGACTAGCGGCCATCAACTACGAGCAGTACTTC. Its protein is CASASDSGLAAINYEQYF.

The rearrangement uses TRBV9 and TRBJ2-7; 9 positions match TRBD1. CDR3 length equals 14 residues. Per germline, CDR1 SGDLS and CDR2 YYNGEE. V was pared by 3 bases and J by 3 bases, with 4 bases of the junction left unmatched. In nucleotides, the CDR3 is TGTGCCAGCAGCGCCCAGACAGGGGGCTACGAGCAGTACTTC. Its translation: CASSAQTGGYEQYF.

The rearrangement links TRBV7-9 to TRBJ2-1; the D gene is possibly TRBD2 (6 bases). V was shortened by 5 bases and J by 7 bases, with 12 bases between the two germline ends. The CDR3 loop spans 13 amino acids. Germline V lookup: CDR1 SEHNR, CDR2 FQNEAQ (reference sequence). Here the CDR3 DNA reads TGTGCCAGCAGCGGAAGCGGAGGGAATGAGCAGTTCTTC. It yields the protein CASSGSGGNEQFF. The variable domain in full, completed from reference TRBV7-9 and TRBJ2-1, reads DTGVSQNPRHKITKRGQNVTFRCDPISEHNRLYWYRQTLGQGPEFLTYFQNEAQLEKSRLLSDRFSAERPKGSFSTLEIQRTEQGDSAMYLCASSGSGGNEQFFGPGTRLTVL.

V is TRBV6-5 and J is TRBJ1-1; D is undetermined. V lost 6 bases and J lost 7, with 9 bases in between. The CDR3 consists of 11 residues. Germline CDR1 and CDR2: MNHEY and SVGAGI. The CDR3 sequence is CASRGTYEAFF. In DNA, the CDR3 is TGTGCCAGCAGAGGAACGTATGAAGCTTTCTTT.

This rearrangement joins TRBV7-9 to TRBJ2-7, with 11 positions matching TRBD2. CDR3 size: 15 residues. J was trimmed by 7 bases and V by 5 bases; bases with no gene match: 10. Germline values: CDR1 SEHNR, CDR2 FQNEAQ (reference sequence). The CDR3 sequence is CASSALAGGYNEQYF. CDR3 sequence (DNA): TGTGCCAGCAGCGCTCTAGCGGGGGGCTACAATGAGCAGTACTTC. The complete variable domain, with remaining parts taken from reference TRBV7-9 and TRBJ2-7, reads DTGVSQNPRHKITKRGQNVTFRCDPISEHNRLYWYRQTLGQGPEFLTYFQNEAQLEKSRLLSDRFSAERPKGSFSTLEIQRTEQGDSAMYLCASSALAGGYNEQYFGPGTRLTVT.

The rearrangement uses TRBV5-1 and TRBJ1-1, with D possibly matching TRBD1 (5 bases). CDR3 length: 15 residues. Germline V CDR1 and CDR2: SGHRS, YFSETQ. The ends were cut back, 7 bases at V and 1 base at J, with 17 bases in the middle. CDR3 DNA: TGCGCCAGCCTACAGTATCGGGGGAAGAACACTGAAGCTTTCTTT. Its translation is CASLQYRGKNTEAFF.

The sample holds many counts of this clonotype. This CDR3 is CAISTGIRHSPLHF. The DNA of the CDR3 is TGTGCCATCAGTACAGGGATCAGGCATTCACCCCTCCACTTT. This chain connects TRBV10-3 to TRBJ1-6; D is possibly TRBD1 (6 bases). V lost 5 bases to trimming and J lost 8 bases, with 13 bases between them. This CDR3 has 14 amino acids. CDR1 ENHRY and CDR2 SYGVKD come from the germline V gene.

This clonotype has at least ten counts. The rearrangement uses TRBV5-4 and TRBJ2-5; D is unclear. The germline gives CDR1 SGHNT, CDR2 YYREEE (reference sequence). Between the trimmed V and J ends, which lost 9 bases and 5 bases, there was a span of 17 bases. CDR3 length: 13 amino acids. The CDR3 bases are TGTGCCACCTTTACTGGGAAGGGCGAGACCCAGTACTTC. Its translation is CATFTGKGETQYF.

The chain uses TRBV9 and TRBJ2-2, with TRBD1 matching 8 bases. This CDR3 is 16 amino acids long. Germline lookup yields CDR1 SGDLS and CDR2 YYNGEE. V lost 1 base, J lost 2 bases, and 4 bases stayed unmatched. CDR3 loop: CASSVWGQANTGELFF. CDR3 in DNA: TGTGCCAGCAGCGTATGGGGACAGGCCAACACCGGGGAGCTGTTTTTT.

This clonotype was detected ten times or more. The rearrangement uses TRBV13 and TRBJ1-2; TRBD1 aligns across 8 bases. Germline V CDR1 and CDR2: PRHDT, FYEKMQ (reference sequence). The CDR3 covers 13 residues. The junction had 3 bases not matched to a gene; V was cut back by 5 bases and J by 4 bases. CDR3: CASSRDRGYGYTF. The CDR3 DNA sequence: TGTGCCAGCAGCCGTGACAGGGGCTATGGCTACACCTTC.

The rearrangement joins TRBV6-2 or TRBV6-3 to TRBJ1-2, with D possibly matching TRBD1 (5 bases). CDR1 is MNHEY and CDR2 is SVGEGT in the germline V gene. CDR3 length: 15 amino acids. The V gene lost 6 bases and the J gene lost 2 bases, with 16 bases spanning the gap. CDR3 DNA: TGTGCCAGCAGCCACCAAGACAGCCCGAACTATGGCTACACCTTC. Its protein product is CASSHQDSPNYGYTF.

The chain employs TRBV7-9 and TRBJ2-7; D could derive from TRBD1 or TRBD2 (5 bases each). There are 16 residues in the CDR3. The germline CDR1 and CDR2 sequences are SEHNR and FQNEAQ (reference sequence). The V end was cut by 4 bases, the J end by 4 bases, with 20 bases between. For the CDR3, the DNA is TGTGCCAGCAGCTCGTACCGGGACCTGACTAATTACGAGCAGTACTTC. Protein product: CASSSYRDLTNYEQYF.